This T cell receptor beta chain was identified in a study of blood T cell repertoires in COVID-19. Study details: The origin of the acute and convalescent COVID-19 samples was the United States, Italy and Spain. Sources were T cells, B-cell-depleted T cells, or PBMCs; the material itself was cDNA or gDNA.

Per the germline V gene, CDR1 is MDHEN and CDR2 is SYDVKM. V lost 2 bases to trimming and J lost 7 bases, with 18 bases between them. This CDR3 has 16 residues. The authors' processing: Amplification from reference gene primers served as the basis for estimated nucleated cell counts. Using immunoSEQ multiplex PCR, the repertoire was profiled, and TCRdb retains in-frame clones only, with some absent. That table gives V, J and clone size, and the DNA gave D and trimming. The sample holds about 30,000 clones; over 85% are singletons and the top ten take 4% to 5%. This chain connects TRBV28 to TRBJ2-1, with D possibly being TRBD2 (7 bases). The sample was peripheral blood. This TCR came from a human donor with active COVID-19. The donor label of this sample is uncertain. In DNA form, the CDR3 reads TGTGCCAGCAGTTTAGGGGGGGCCCCCCCTGGTAATGAGCAGTTCTTC. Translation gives CASSLGGAPPGNEQFF.